The rows below give T cell receptor beta chains drawn from one sample of a study of CD8+CD57+ T cells in acquired aplastic anemia. TCRdb analysed the reads with MiXCR anew, one entry per CDR3 protein. The repertoire holds approximately 170,000 distinct CDR3 sequences, with around half as singletons. The sample taken for sequencing was sorted CD4+, CD8+, or CD8+CD57+ T cells (not recorded which) from PBMCs. The receptors stem from a human donor with aplastic anemia. Both conserved end residues are part of each CDR3. Each record gives: J gene, clone size, V gene, D gene, CDR3 protein, CDR3 DNA. D genes are given only for firm matches. Rows may omit the clone size; those that give it use once, few, many or a size class.

j_call: TRBJ1-1; clone_size: few; v_call: TRBV7-8; d_call: TRBD1; cdr3_aa: CASSEGQEYTEAFF; cdr3_nt: TGTGCCAGCAGCGAGGGACAGGAGTACACTGAAGCTTTCTTT
j_call: TRBJ2-7; clone_size: .; v_call: TRBV4-1; d_call: .; cdr3_aa: CASSQWGANEQYF; cdr3_nt: TGCGCCAGCAGCCAATGGGGGGCGAACGAGCAGTACTTC
j_call: TRBJ1-2; clone_size: .; v_call: TRBV2; d_call: .; cdr3_aa: CASGLRAGRGGYTF; cdr3_nt: TGTGCCAGCGGCCTGCGGGCAGGGCGGGGTGGCTACACCTTC
j_call: TRBJ2-3; clone_size: .; v_call: TRBV24-1; d_call: .; cdr3_aa: CALATVLTDTQYF; cdr3_nt: TGTGCCCTCGCCACAGTCCTCACAGATACGCAGTATTTT
j_call: TRBJ1-6; clone_size: once; v_call: TRBV7-3; d_call: .; cdr3_aa: CASSPGRAMYSPLHF; cdr3_nt: TGTGCCAGCAGTCCGGGGCGGGCGATGTATTCACCCCTCCACTTT
j_call: TRBJ1-1; clone_size: .; v_call: TRBV19; d_call: TRBD1; cdr3_aa: CASWDRMNTEAFF; cdr3_nt: TGTGCCAGTTGGGACAGGATGAACACTGAAGCTTTCTTT
j_call: TRBJ1-3; clone_size: many; v_call: TRBV7-2; d_call: .; cdr3_aa: CASSSDVGNTIYF; cdr3_nt: TGTGCCAGCAGTTCCGACGTCGGAAACACCATATATTTT
j_call: TRBJ1-5; clone_size: few; v_call: TRBV28; d_call: .; cdr3_aa: CASSPGEQPQHF; cdr3_nt: TGTGCCAGCAGTCCAGGGGAACAGCCCCAGCATTTT
j_call: TRBJ1-1; clone_size: many; v_call: TRBV6-1; d_call: .; cdr3_aa: CASSNTGSGNTEAFF; cdr3_nt: TGTGCCAGCAGTAATACAGGGAGCGGGAACACTGAAGCTTTCTTT
j_call: TRBJ2-7; clone_size: .; v_call: TRBV4-1; d_call: TRBD2; cdr3_aa: CASSQGRASGRVGEQYF; cdr3_nt: TGCGCCAGCAGCCAAGGTCGAGCTAGCGGGAGGGTCGGGGAGCAGTACTTC
j_call: TRBJ2-5; clone_size: many; v_call: TRBV7-2; d_call: TRBD2; cdr3_aa: CASSPGLAGETQYF; cdr3_nt: TGTGCCAGCAGCCCGGGACTAGCGGGGGAGACCCAGTACTTC
j_call: TRBJ2-3; clone_size: many; v_call: TRBV20-1; d_call: TRBD2; cdr3_aa: CSALAGGFTDTQYF; cdr3_nt: TGCAGTGCCTTAGCGGGGGGCTTCACAGATACGCAGTATTTT
j_call: TRBJ1-5; clone_size: .; v_call: TRBV2; d_call: .; cdr3_aa: CASSDYRTQHF; cdr3_nt: TGTGCCAGCAGTGACTACAGGACCCAGCATTTT
j_call: TRBJ2-2; clone_size: few; v_call: TRBV10-3; d_call: .; cdr3_aa: CASGGTYTGELFF; cdr3_nt: TGTGCCAGCGGCGGGACATACACCGGGGAGCTGTTTTTT
j_call: TRBJ1-1; clone_size: .; v_call: TRBV7-9; d_call: TRBD1; cdr3_aa: CASSLGGGTGEAFF; cdr3_nt: TGTGCCAGCAGCTTAGGTGGGGGGACAGGGGAAGCTTTCTTT
j_call: TRBJ2-7; clone_size: .; v_call: TRBV2; d_call: .; cdr3_aa: CAIRSYEQYF; cdr3_nt: TGTGCCATCCGTAGCTACGAGCAGTACTTC
j_call: TRBJ1-1; clone_size: .; v_call: TRBV10-3; d_call: .; cdr3_aa: CASMSVRGDTEAFF; cdr3_nt: TGTGCCAGCATGTCGGTTAGGGGGGACACTGAAGCTTTCTTT
j_call: TRBJ1-2; clone_size: many; v_call: TRBV29-1; d_call: .; cdr3_aa: CSVEDGGYTF; cdr3_nt: TGCAGCGTTGAAGATGGGGGCTACACCTTC
j_call: TRBJ2-7; clone_size: .; v_call: TRBV10-2; d_call: TRBD1; cdr3_aa: CASTWDRTYEQYF; cdr3_nt: TGCGCCAGCACCTGGGACAGGACCTACGAGCAGTACTTC
j_call: TRBJ2-1; clone_size: .; v_call: TRBV10-3; d_call: TRBD2; cdr3_aa: CAISEPGLAGGYYNEQFF; cdr3_nt: TGTGCCATCAGCGAACCGGGACTAGCGGGAGGGTACTACAATGAGCAGTTCTTC
j_call: TRBJ1-5; clone_size: .; v_call: TRBV7-8; d_call: .; cdr3_aa: CASSDGQNNQPQHF; cdr3_nt: TGTGCCAGCAGTGACGGACAGAACAATCAGCCCCAGCATTTT
j_call: TRBJ1-1; clone_size: few; v_call: TRBV29-1; d_call: .; cdr3_aa: CSVMVARPEAFF; cdr3_nt: TGCAGCGTTATGGTAGCCAGGCCTGAAGCTTTCTTT
j_call: TRBJ1-2; clone_size: few; v_call: TRBV10-2; d_call: .; cdr3_aa: CASSERGAHGYTF; cdr3_nt: TGCGCCAGCAGTGAGAGGGGGGCGCATGGCTACACCTTC
j_call: TRBJ1-2; clone_size: .; v_call: TRBV25-1; d_call: .; cdr3_aa: CASSERDTVDGYTF; cdr3_nt: TGTGCCAGCAGTGAGCGGGACACCGTGGATGGCTACACCTTC
j_call: TRBJ1-5; clone_size: few; v_call: TRBV10-3; d_call: .; cdr3_aa: CASSPGLAGGNQPQHF; cdr3_nt: TGTGCCAGCAGTCCCGGACTAGCGGGGGGCAATCAGCCCCAGCATTTT
j_call: TRBJ1-4; clone_size: .; v_call: TRBV10-3; d_call: .; cdr3_aa: CAISEGANEKLFF; cdr3_nt: TGTGCCATCAGTGAGGGAGCTAATGAAAAACTGTTTTTT
j_call: TRBJ1-1; clone_size: .; v_call: TRBV20-1; d_call: .; cdr3_aa: CSARHGNGNTEAFF; cdr3_nt: TGCAGTGCGAGACATGGGAATGGGAACACTGAAGCTTTCTTT
j_call: TRBJ2-7; clone_size: .; v_call: TRBV15; d_call: .; cdr3_aa: CATSSPGGGQGYEQYF; cdr3_nt: TGTGCCACCAGCAGCCCCGGGGGGGGACAGGGATACGAGCAGTACTTC
j_call: TRBJ2-1; clone_size: .; v_call: TRBV2; d_call: TRBD1; cdr3_aa: CASNEGQYNEQFF; cdr3_nt: TGTGCCAGCAACGAGGGACAGTACAATGAGCAGTTCTTC
j_call: TRBJ2-5; clone_size: .; v_call: TRBV7-2; d_call: .; cdr3_aa: CASSPPHTGRETQYF; cdr3_nt: TGTGCCAGCAGCCCACCACATACGGGGAGGGAGACCCAGTACTTC
j_call: TRBJ1-2; clone_size: .; v_call: TRBV7-9; d_call: .; cdr3_aa: CATSFSGAGYTF; cdr3_nt: TGTGCCACCTCCTTCTCGGGGGCTGGCTACACCTTC
j_call: TRBJ1-5; clone_size: once; v_call: TRBV4-3; d_call: .; cdr3_aa: CASSQGAGGPQHF; cdr3_nt: TGCGCCAGCAGCCAAGGGGCAGGAGGGCCCCAGCATTTT
j_call: TRBJ2-1; clone_size: .; v_call: TRBV7-9; d_call: TRBD2; cdr3_aa: CASSLAGGVFF; cdr3_nt: TGTGCCAGCAGCTTAGCGGGAGGGGTGTTCTTC
j_call: TRBJ1-1; clone_size: few; v_call: TRBV27; d_call: .; cdr3_aa: CASSLGTAGNAEAFF; cdr3_nt: TGTGCCAGCAGTTTGGGGACGGCAGGAAACGCTGAAGCTTTCTTT
j_call: TRBJ1-2; clone_size: .; v_call: TRBV24-1; d_call: TRBD1; cdr3_aa: CATSETLGQGKGYTF; cdr3_nt: TGTGCCACCAGTGAAACCCTAGGACAGGGTAAAGGCTACACCTTC
j_call: TRBJ1-4; clone_size: many; v_call: TRBV6-2/TRBV6-3; d_call: .; cdr3_aa: CASRLELNEKLFF; cdr3_nt: TGTGCCAGCAGATTGGAACTTAATGAAAAACTGTTTTTT
j_call: TRBJ1-1; clone_size: .; v_call: TRBV19; d_call: .; cdr3_aa: CASSFVYGGTEAFF; cdr3_nt: TGTGCCAGTAGTTTCGTCTATGGGGGAACTGAAGCTTTCTTT
j_call: TRBJ1-2; clone_size: few; v_call: TRBV29-1; d_call: TRBD1; cdr3_aa: CSVVGQGAKGYTF; cdr3_nt: TGCAGCGTTGTGGGACAGGGGGCGAAGGGCTACACCTTC
j_call: TRBJ1-6; clone_size: .; v_call: TRBV20-1; d_call: .; cdr3_aa: CSARDTGNSIAYNSPLHF; cdr3_nt: TGCAGTGCTAGAGATACAGGGAACTCCATCGCTTATAATTCACCCCTCCACTTT
j_call: TRBJ2-2; clone_size: many; v_call: TRBV5-6; d_call: .; cdr3_aa: CASSLGGTNTGELFF; cdr3_nt: TGTGCCAGCAGCTTGGGTGGGACCAACACCGGGGAGCTGTTTTTT
j_call: TRBJ1-1; clone_size: .; v_call: TRBV10-2; d_call: .; cdr3_aa: CASSEVGVTEAFF; cdr3_nt: TGCGCCAGCAGTGAGGTCGGGGTTACTGAAGCTTTCTTT
j_call: TRBJ2-3; clone_size: once; v_call: TRBV29-1; d_call: .; cdr3_aa: CSVDGGALTDTQYF; cdr3_nt: TGCAGCGTTGATGGGGGCGCCTTAACAGATACGCAGTATTTT
j_call: TRBJ2-7; clone_size: .; v_call: TRBV12-3/TRBV12-4; d_call: TRBD1; cdr3_aa: CASTPGQGYEQYF; cdr3_nt: TGTGCCAGCACCCCGGGACAGGGCTACGAGCAGTACTTC
j_call: TRBJ2-7; clone_size: .; v_call: TRBV15; d_call: .; cdr3_aa: CATSSPVLDEQYF; cdr3_nt: TGTGCCACCAGCAGCCCCGTGTTAGACGAGCAGTACTTC
j_call: TRBJ1-1; clone_size: .; v_call: TRBV2; d_call: .; cdr3_aa: CASSARRSNTEAFF; cdr3_nt: TGTGCCAGCAGTGCCCGCAGGTCGAACACTGAAGCTTTCTTT